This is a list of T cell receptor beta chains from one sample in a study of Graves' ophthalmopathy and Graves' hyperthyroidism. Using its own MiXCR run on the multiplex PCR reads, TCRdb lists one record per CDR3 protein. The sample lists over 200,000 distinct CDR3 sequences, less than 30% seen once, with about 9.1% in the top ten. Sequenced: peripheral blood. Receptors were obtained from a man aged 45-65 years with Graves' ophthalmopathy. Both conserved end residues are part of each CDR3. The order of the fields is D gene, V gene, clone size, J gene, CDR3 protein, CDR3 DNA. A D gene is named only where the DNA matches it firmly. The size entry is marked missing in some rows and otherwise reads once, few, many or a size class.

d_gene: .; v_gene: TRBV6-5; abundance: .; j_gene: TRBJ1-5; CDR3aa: CASSYGTGDSNQPQHF; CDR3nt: TGTGCCAGCAGTTACGGTACGGGGGATAGCAATCAGCCCCAGCATTTT
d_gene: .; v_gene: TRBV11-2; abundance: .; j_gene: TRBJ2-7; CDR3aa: CASSLSAPDEQYF; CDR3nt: TGTGCCAGCAGCCTATCCGCTCCCGACGAGCAGTACTTC
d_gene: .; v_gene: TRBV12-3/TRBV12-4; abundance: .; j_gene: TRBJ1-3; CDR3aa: CASRLGRGRRGNTIYF; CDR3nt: TGTGCCAGCAGGTTGGGCAGGGGACGTCGCGGAAACACCATATATTTT
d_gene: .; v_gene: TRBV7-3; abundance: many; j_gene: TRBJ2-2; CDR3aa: CASSSHPNTGELFF; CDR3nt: TGTGCCAGCAGCTCACACCCGAACACCGGGGAGCTGTTTTTT
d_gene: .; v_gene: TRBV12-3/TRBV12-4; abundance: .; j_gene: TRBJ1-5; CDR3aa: CASGGVGAGSNQPQHF; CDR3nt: TGTGCCAGCGGAGGGGTTGGAGCTGGTAGCAATCAGCCCCAGCATTTT
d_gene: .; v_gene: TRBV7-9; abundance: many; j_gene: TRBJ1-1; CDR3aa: CASSWEGVGTEAFF; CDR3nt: TGTGCCAGCAGCTGGGAGGGAGTCGGGACTGAAGCTTTCTTT
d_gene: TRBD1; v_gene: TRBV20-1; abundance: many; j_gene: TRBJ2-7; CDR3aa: CSASSQGSQYF; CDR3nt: TGCAGTGCTAGCTCACAGGGGAGTCAGTACTTC
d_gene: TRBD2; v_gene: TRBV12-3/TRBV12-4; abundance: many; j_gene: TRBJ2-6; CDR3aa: CASTQLAGYSGANVLTF; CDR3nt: TGTGCCAGCACCCAGCTAGCGGGATACTCTGGGGCCAACGTCCTGACTTTC
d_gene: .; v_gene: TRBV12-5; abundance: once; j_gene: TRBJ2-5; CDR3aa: CASPFLKQGRQETQYF; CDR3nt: TGTGCTAGTCCCTTCCTCAAACAGGGCCGCCAAGAGACCCAGTACTTC
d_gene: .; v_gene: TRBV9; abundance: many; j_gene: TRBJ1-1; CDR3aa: CASSATTEAFF; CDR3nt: TGTGCCAGCAGTGCCACAACTGAAGCTTTCTTT
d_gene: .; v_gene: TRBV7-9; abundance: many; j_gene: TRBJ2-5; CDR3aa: CASSLVVADQETQYF; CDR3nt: TGTGCCAGCAGCTTAGTGGTAGCAGACCAAGAGACCCAGTACTTC
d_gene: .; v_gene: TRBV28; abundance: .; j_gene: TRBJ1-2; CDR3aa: CASSLIRLGRGYTF; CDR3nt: TGTGCCAGCAGTTTGATTCGGCTGGGCCGGGGCTACACCTTC
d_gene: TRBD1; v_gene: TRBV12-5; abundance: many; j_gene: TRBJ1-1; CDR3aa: CASALQGALNGDTEAFF; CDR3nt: TGTGCTAGTGCCTTACAGGGGGCCCTGAACGGGGACACTGAAGCTTTCTTT
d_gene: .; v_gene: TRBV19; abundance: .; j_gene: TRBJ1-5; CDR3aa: CASSPREGLYSNQPQHF; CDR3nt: TGTGCCAGTAGCCCCCGGGAGGGGTTGTATAGCAATCAGCCCCAGCATTTT